The present entry profiles one T cell receptor beta chain with its context. The data stem from a study of long-term antiretroviral therapy in people with HIV. CDR3 length: 17 residues. V lost 2 bases to trimming and J lost 0 bases; unmatched junction nucleotides: 11. Germline V gene sequence: CDR1 GTSNPN, CDR2 SVGIG (reference sequence). The assay, immunoSEQ v3.0, was run at survey level. Libraries were prepared by immunoSEQ multiplex PCR; TCRdb keeps only in-frame clonotypes and omits some of them. The sample lists about 28,000 clones, roughly 94% occurring once. Sample: unsorted PBMCs, taken 5.3 years after starting antiretroviral therapy. This chain links TRBV30 with TRBJ1-2; 8 nucleotides align to TRBD1. The TCR originated in a man aged 45-60 years with HIV. CDR3 nucleotides: TGTGCCTGGAGTTCCACCTGGACAGGGCCTGCTAACTATGGCTACACCTTC. The encoded protein is CAWSSTWTGPANYGYTF.